These T cell receptor beta chains were read from a single sample in a study of long-term antiretroviral therapy in people with HIV. Measured with immunoSEQ multiplex PCR; TCRdb has only the in-frame clones, and not every one. The table records 19,000 or so clones, more than 65% of them present only once. The sample was unsorted PBMCs, taken at the start of antiretroviral therapy. The origin of the receptors is a man younger than 40 with HIV. Both conserved end residues are part of each CDR3. A D gene is named only where the DNA matches it firmly.

V,J,D,CDR3
TRBV7-9,TRBJ1-2,TRBD1,CASSSTGQGYGYTF
TRBV5-1,TRBJ1-1,-,CASTTGGPEAFF
TRBV5-1,TRBJ2-2,-,CASSFGGSVDTGELFF
TRBV5-5,TRBJ2-1,-,CAAGDNEQFF
TRBV19,TRBJ2-7,-,CASSAQVSGEQYF
TRBV18,TRBJ2-7,-,CASSPSTGEISYEQYF
TRBV27,TRBJ1-1,-,CASSFIRMVGDTEAFF
TRBV19,TRBJ1-1,-,CASSYMGRGTEAFF
TRBV5-1,TRBJ2-5,-,CASSQKGLEETQYF
TRBV7-3,TRBJ1-6,-,CASSLKSRGAANSPLHF
TRBV30,TRBJ2-7,TRBD2,CAWSVPGQGLAGVIPNEQYF
TRBV5-8,TRBJ1-1,-,CASSLRAMGTEAFF
TRBV7-3,TRBJ1-1,-,CHFIGYRDTEAFF
TRBV19,TRBJ2-5,-,CASSGQIQETQYF
TRBV28,TRBJ1-1,TRBD1,CASRHAGGTEAFF
TRBV29-1,TRBJ2-1,TRBD2,CSVEASGWLYNEQFF
TRBV7-9,TRBJ2-7,-,CASSQLLVGDEQYF
TRBV7-7,TRBJ2-3,TRBD2,CASSLGRGVGTDTQYF
TRBV4-3,TRBJ2-2,-,CASSQTGYTGELFF
TRBV28,TRBJ1-2,-,CASSLGQNYGYTF
TRBV14,TRBJ1-1,-,CASSQDIWPNTEAFF
TRBV11-2,TRBJ1-2,-,CASSFWVFGNYGYTF
TRBV7-9,TRBJ2-6,-,CASSPRVGAGANVLTF
TRBV6-4,TRBJ2-1,-,CASSDLSGGSYNEQFF
TRBV4-1,TRBJ2-1,TRBD2,CASSRQLAGATYNEQFF
TRBV6-6,TRBJ1-1,-,CASSSHSAVNTEAFF
TRBV19,TRBJ2-1,TRBD2,CASSIGSGSYNEQFF
TRBV29-1,TRBJ1-1,TRBD1,CSVAGDRALTEAFF
TRBV18,TRBJ2-1,TRBD2,CASSRPTSGRSIEQFF
TRBV5-4,TRBJ2-1,-,CASSFGGHYNEQFF
TRBV11-2,TRBJ2-1,TRBD2,CASSQLGLVRSNEQFF
TRBV6-5,TRBJ2-2,-,CASSLGGNTGELFF
TRBV4-2,TRBJ2-3,-,CASSHLDFTDTQYF
TRBV7-3,TRBJ2-5,TRBD2,CASSPTPGLAGVETQYF
TRBV27,TRBJ2-7,-,CASRFSGGTYEQYF